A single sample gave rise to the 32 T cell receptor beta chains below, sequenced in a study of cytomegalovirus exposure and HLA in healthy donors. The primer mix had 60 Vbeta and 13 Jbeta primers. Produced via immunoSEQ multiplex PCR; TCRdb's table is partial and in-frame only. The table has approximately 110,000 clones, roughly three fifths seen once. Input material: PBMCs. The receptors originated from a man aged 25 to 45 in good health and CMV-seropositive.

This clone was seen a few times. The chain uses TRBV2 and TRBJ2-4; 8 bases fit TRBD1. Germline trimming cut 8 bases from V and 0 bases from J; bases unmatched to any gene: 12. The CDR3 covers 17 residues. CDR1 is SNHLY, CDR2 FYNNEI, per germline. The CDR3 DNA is TGTGCCAGCGGGTGGGCAGGGGGCGAACGAGCCAAAAACATTCAGTACTTC. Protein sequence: CASGWAGGERAKNIQYF.

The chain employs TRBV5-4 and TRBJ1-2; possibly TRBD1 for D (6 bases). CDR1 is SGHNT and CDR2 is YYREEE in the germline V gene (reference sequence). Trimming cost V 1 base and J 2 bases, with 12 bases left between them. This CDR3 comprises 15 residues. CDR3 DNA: TGTGCCAGCAGCTTGTTGACAGGCCGAAACTATGGCTACACCTTC. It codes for CASSLLTGRNYGYTF.

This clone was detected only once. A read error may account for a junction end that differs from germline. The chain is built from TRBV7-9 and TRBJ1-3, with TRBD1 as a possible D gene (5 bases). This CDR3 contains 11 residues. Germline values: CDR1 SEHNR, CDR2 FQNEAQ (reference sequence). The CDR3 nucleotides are TGTTCCAGCAGCGCCCCCCCAGGGATTCGATTT. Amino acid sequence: CSSSAPPGIRF.

The CDR3 is CASSPYAEKLFF. CDR3 DNA sequence: TGTGCCAGCAGCCCATACGCGGAAAAACTGTTTTTT. This chain links TRBV4-2 with TRBJ1-4; D not resolved. V lost 4 bases, J lost 8 bases, and 8 bases lay in between. Germline CDR1 and CDR2: LGHNA and YNFKEQ. The CDR3 is made up of 12 amino acids.

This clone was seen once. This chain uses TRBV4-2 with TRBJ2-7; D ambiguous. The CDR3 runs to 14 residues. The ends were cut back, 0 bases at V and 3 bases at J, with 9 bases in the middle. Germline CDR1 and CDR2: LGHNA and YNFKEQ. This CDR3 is CASSQDLGVYEQYF. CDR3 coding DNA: TGTGCCAGCAGCCAAGATCTGGGCGTCTACGAGCAGTACTTC.

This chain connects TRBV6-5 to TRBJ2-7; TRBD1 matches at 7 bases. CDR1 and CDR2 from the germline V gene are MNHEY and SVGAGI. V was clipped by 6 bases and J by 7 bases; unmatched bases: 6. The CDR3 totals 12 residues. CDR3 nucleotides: TGTGCCAGCAGCCCAGGGGGTTGGGAGCAGTACTTC. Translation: CASSPGGWEQYF.

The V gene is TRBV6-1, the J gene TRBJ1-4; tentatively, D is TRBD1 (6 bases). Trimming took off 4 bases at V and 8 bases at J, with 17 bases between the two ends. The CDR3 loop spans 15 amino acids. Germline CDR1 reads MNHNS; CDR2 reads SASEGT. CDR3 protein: CASSVPTGLREKLFF. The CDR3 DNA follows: TGTGCCAGCAGTGTCCCGACAGGTCTGAGAGAAAAACTGTTTTTT.

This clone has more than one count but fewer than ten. CDR3 region: CASGPGQGTEQYF. In DNA, the CDR3 is TGTGCCAGCGGGCCGGGACAAGGAACAGAGCAGTACTTC. V is TRBV11-2 and J is TRBJ2-7; the D gene is possibly TRBD1 (6 bases). The CDR3 runs 13 residues. The germline CDR1 and CDR2 sequences are SGHAT and FQNNGV. V lost 8 bases, J lost 7 bases, and 18 bases lay in between.

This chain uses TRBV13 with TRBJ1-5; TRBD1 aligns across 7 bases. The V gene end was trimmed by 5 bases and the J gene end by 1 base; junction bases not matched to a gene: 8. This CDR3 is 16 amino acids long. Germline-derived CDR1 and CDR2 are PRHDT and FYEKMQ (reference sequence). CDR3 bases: TGTGCCAGCAGCCAAGGGGGCGACGGAAGCAATCAGCCCCAGCATTTT. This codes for CASSQGGDGSNQPQHF.

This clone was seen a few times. CDR3 sequence reads: CASGLVRGEKLFF. In DNA, the CDR3 is TGTGCTAGTGGTTTGGTACGAGGAGAAAAACTGTTTTTT. This chain joins TRBV12-5 and TRBJ1-4; no reliable D call. Germline CDR1 and CDR2: LGHNT and FRNRAP. The CDR3 sequence is 13 residues long. Trimming removed 0 bases from V and 8 bases from J, with 7 bases in between.

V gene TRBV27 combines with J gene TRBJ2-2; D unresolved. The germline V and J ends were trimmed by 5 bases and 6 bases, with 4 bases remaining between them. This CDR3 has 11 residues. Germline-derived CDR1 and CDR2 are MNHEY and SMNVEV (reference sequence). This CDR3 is CASSSPGELFF. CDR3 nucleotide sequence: TGTGCCAGCAGTAGCCCCGGGGAGCTGTTTTTT.

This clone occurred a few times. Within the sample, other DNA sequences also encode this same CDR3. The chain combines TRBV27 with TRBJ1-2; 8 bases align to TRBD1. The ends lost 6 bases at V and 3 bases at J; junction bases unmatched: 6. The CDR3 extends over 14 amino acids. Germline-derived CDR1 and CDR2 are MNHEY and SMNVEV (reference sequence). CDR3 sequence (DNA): TGTGCCAGCAGATCAGGGGGCGAAGACTATGGCTACACCTTC. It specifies CASRSGGEDYGYTF.

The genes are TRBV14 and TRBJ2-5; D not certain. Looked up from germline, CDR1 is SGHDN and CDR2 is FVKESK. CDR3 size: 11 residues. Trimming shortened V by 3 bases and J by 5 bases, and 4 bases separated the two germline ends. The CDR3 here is CASSHGETQYF. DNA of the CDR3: TGTGCCAGCAGCCACGGGGAGACCCAGTACTTC.

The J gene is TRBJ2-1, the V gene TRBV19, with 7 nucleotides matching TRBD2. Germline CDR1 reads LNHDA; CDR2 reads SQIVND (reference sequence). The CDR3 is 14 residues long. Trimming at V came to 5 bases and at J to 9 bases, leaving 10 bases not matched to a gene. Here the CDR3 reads CASSEAGRVGEQFF. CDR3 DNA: TGTGCCAGTAGTGAAGCGGGGAGGGTGGGTGAGCAGTTCTTC.

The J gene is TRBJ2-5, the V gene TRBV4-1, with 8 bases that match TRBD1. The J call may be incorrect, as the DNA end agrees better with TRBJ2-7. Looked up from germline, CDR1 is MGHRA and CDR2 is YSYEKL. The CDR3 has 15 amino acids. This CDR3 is CASSHLRTGLGEQYF. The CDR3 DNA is TGCGCCAGCAGCCACCTTAGGACAGGGTTGGGCGAGCAGTACTTC.

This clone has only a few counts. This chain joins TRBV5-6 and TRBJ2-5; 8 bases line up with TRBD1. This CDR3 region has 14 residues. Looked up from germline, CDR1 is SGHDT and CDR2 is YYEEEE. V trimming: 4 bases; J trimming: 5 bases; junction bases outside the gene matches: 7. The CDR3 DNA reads TGTGCCAGCAGCCACGGACAGGGTCTGGAGACCCAGTACTTC. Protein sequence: CASSHGQGLETQYF. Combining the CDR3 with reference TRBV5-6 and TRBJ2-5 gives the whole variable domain DAGVTQSPTHLIKTRGQQVTLRCSPKSGHDTVSWYQQALGQGPQFIFQYYEEEERQRGNFPDRFSGHQFPNYSSELNVNALLLGDSALYLCASSHGQGLETQYFGPGTRLLVL.

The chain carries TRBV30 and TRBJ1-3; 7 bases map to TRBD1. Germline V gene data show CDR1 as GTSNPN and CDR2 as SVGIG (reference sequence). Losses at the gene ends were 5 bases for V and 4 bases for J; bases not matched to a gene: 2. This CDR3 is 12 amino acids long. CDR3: CAWGTVGNTIYF. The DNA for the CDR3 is TGTGCCTGGGGGACAGTCGGAAACACCATATATTTT.

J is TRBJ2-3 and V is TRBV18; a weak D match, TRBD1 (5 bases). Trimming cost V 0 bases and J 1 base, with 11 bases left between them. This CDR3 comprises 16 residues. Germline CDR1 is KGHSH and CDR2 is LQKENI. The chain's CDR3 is CASSPPIGVGTDTQYF. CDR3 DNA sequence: TGTGCCAGCTCACCACCGATAGGGGTGGGCACAGATACGCAGTATTTT.

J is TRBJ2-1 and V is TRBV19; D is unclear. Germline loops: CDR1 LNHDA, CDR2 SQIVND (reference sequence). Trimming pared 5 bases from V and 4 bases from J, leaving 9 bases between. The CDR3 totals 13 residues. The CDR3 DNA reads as TGTGCCAGTAGTTATAGTCTATACAATGAGCAGTTCTTC. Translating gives CASSYSLYNEQFF.

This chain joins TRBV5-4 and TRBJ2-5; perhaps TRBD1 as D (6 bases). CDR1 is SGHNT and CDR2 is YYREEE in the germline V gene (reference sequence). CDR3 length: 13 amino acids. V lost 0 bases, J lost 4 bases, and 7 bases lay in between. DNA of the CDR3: TGTGCCAGCAGCTTGGGGGGGCGAGAGACCCAGTACTTC. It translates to CASSLGGRETQYF.

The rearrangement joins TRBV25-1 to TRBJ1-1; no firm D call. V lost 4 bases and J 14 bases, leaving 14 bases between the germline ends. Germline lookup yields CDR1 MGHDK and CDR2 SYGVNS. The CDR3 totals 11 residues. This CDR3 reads CASSGFRKSFF. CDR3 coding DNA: TGTGCCAGCAGTGGGTTCAGGAAATCCTTCTTT.

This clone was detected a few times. Written as DNA, the CDR3 is TGCGCCAGCAGCCTAGGGACAGCCAACTCCTACGAGCAGTACTTC. Its translation is CASSLGTANSYEQYF. The chain links TRBV5-1 to TRBJ2-7; 7 bases agree with TRBD1. CDR1 is SGHRS and CDR2 is YFSETQ in the germline V gene. V gave up 4 bases and J gave up 0 bases; unmatched junction bases: 7. The CDR3 is 15 amino acids.

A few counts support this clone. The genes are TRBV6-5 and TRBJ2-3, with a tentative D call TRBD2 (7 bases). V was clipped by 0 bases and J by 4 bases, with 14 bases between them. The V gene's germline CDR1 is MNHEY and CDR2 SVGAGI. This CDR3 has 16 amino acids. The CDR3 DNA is TGTGCCAGCAGTTACTCCCGGGGGGCTTCGCCAGATACGCAGTATTTT. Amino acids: CASSYSRGASPDTQYF.

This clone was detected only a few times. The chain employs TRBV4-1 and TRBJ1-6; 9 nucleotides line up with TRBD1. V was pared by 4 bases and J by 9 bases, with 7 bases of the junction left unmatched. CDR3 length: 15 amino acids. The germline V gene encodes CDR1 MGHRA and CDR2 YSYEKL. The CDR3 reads CASSRGGTGFSPLHF. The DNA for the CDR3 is TGCGCCAGCAGCCGGGGGGGGACAGGGTTTTCACCCCTCCACTTT.

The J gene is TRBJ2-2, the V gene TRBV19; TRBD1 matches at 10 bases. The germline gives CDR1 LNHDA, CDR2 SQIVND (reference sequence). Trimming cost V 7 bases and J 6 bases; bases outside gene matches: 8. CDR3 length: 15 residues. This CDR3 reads CASKGRDRGAGELFF. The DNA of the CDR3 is TGTGCCAGTAAGGGCAGGGACAGGGGTGCCGGGGAGCTGTTTTTT.

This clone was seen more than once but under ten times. The CDR3 DNA sequence: TGTGCCAGCAGTTTAGGGACAGGGCCGAGCGGAAATTCACCCCTCCACTTT. The encoded protein is CASSLGTGPSGNSPLHF. J is TRBJ1-6 and V is TRBV27, with 9 positions matching TRBD1. The V gene end was trimmed by 2 bases and the J gene end by 7 bases; junction bases not matched to a gene: 9. The V gene's germline CDR1 is MNHEY and CDR2 SMNVEV (reference sequence). CDR3 length: 17 residues.

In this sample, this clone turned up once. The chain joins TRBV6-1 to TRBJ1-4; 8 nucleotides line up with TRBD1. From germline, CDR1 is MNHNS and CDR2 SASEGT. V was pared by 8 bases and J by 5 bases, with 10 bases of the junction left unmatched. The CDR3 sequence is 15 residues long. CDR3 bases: TGTGCCAGCCTTTTTGGGGACAGGTCAAATGAAAAACTGTTTTTT. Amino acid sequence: CASLFGDRSNEKLFF.

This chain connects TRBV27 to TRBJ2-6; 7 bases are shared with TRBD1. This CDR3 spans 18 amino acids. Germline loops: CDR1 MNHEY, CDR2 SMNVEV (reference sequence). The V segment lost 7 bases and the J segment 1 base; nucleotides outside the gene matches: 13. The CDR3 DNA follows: TGTGCCAGCACCGTTATAGGGATGACAGGGTCTGGGGCCAACGTCCTGACTTTC. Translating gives CASTVIGMTGSGANVLTF.

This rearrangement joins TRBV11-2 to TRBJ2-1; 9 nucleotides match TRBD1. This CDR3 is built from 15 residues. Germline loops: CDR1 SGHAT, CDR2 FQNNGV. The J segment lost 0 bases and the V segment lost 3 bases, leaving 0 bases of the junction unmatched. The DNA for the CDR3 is TGTGCCAGCAGCTTGGACAGGGGCTCCTACAATGAGCAGTTCTTC. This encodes CASSLDRGSYNEQFF. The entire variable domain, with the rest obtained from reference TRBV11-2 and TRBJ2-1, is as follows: EAGVAQSPRYKIIEKRQSVAFWCNPISGHATLYWYQQILGQGPKLLIQFQNNGVVDDSQLPKDRFSAERLKGVDSTLKIQPAKLEDSAVYLCASSLDRGSYNEQFFGPGTRLTVL.

CDR3 in DNA: TGTGCCATCTCCCGCGAGGCTCTAACGGCCGTTGAAAAACTGTTTTTT. It translates to CAISREALTAVEKLFF. The chain employs TRBV10-3 and TRBJ1-4; D remains ambiguous. This CDR3 is 16 amino acids long. Germline CDR1 is ENHRY and CDR2 is SYGVKD. The V end was cut by 8 bases, the J end by 7 bases, with 23 bases between.

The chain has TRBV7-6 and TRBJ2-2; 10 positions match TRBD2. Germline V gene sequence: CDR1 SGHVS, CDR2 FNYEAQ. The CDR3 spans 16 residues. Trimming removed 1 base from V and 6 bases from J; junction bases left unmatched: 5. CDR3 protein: CASSLGSGGAAGELFF. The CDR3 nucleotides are TGTGCCAGCAGCTTAGGAAGCGGGGGGGCGGCCGGGGAGCTGTTTTTT.

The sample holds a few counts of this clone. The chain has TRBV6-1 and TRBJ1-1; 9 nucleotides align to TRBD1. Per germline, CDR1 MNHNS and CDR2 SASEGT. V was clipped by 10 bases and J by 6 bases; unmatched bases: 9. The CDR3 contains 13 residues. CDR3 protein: CATGGTGPSEAFF. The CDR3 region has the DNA TGTGCCACCGGTGGGACAGGGCCTTCTGAAGCTTTCTTT.